The next 7 T cell receptor beta chains were all read from a single sample in a study of beta chain features in type 1 diabetes (dated by TCRdb to the late 2010s). The antigens for these receptors are not known. Overall results and qualifications from the work: In all four CD4+ subsets, TCRB CDR3 length was moderately but significantly shorter in type 1 diabetes patients.

Libraries came from the immunoSEQ multiplex PCR assay. The entire amount of isolated RNA was reverse transcribed using the High Capacity cDNA Reverse Transcription Kit, so the sequenced TCRB transcripts were expressed ones. TCRdb retrieved this table from immuneACCESS and kept in-frame rearrangements only. Not all clones are present; in checked studies, unresolved V genes account for under half, and no reason is known for the remainder. Here the sample has about 660,000 clones; over 13% occur a single time. The biggest ten clones account for 0.035% to 0.045% of the sample. The specimen sequenced was naive CD4+ T cells from blood. The label giving this sample's cell subset or site can be read as: true naive CD4+ T cells. These receptors came from a man aged 18 to 29 with type 1 diabetes.

This chain connects TRBV10-3 to TRBJ2-7, with D perhaps TRBD2 (5 bases). Germline V gene sequence: CDR1 ENHRY, CDR2 SYGVKD. The CDR3 sequence is 14 residues long. V was trimmed by 0 bases and J by 4 bases, leaving 10 bases between them. CDR3 amino acids: CAISESKGAYEQYF. CDR3 nucleotides: TGTGCCATCAGTGAGTCAAAGGGAGCTTACGAGCAGTACTTC.

In this sample, this clone turned up a few times. The rearrangement uses TRBV30 and TRBJ2-1, with 7 bases matching TRBD1. With V trimmed by 2 bases and J by 5 bases, 3 bases remained unmatched. This CDR3 is built from 13 residues. Germline lookup yields CDR1 GTSNPN and CDR2 SVGIG (reference sequence). The CDR3 coding sequence is TGTGCCTGGAGTCGGGACAGTAACAATGAGCAGTTCTTC. Protein: CAWSRDSNNEQFF.

The V call is TRBV5-1, the J call TRBJ2-7; unclear D gene. The germline V gene has CDR1 SGHRS and CDR2 YFSETQ. With 2 bases removed from V and 2 bases from J, the gap between germline ends came to 11 bases. The CDR3 spans 14 residues. The chain's CDR3 is CASSFERQTYEQYF. CDR3 coding DNA: TGCGCCAGCAGCTTTGAACGTCAGACCTACGAGCAGTACTTC. Full variable domain (missing parts from reference TRBV5-1 and TRBJ2-7): KAGVTQTPRYLIKTRGQQVTLSCSPISGHRSVSWYQQTPGQGLQFLFEYFSETQRNKGNFPGRFSGRQFSNSRSEMNVSTLELGDSALYLCASSFERQTYEQYFGPGTRLTVT.

The chain employs TRBV7-2 and TRBJ1-3, with D possibly TRBD1 on 6 matching bases. The CDR3 is made up of 16 amino acids. Germline V gives CDR1 SGHTA, CDR2 FQGNSA. Trimming cost V 6 bases and J 1 base, with 16 bases left between them. The CDR3 spells CASSLQPGASGNTIYF. The CDR3 nucleotides are TGTGCCAGCAGTTTACAGCCAGGGGCATCTGGAAACACCATATATTTT. The complete variable domain, with remaining parts taken from reference TRBV7-2 and TRBJ1-3, reads GAGVSQSPSNKVTEKGKDVELRCDPISGHTALYWYRQSLGQGLEFLIYFQGNSAPDKSGLPSDRFSAERTGGSVSTLTIQRTQQEDSAVYLCASSLQPGASGNTIYFGEGSWLTVV.

The chain employs TRBV9 and TRBJ2-3; a weak D match, TRBD1 (6 bases). The CDR3 is 16 amino acids. Germline loops: CDR1 SGDLS, CDR2 YYNGEE. The ends were cut back, 1 base at V and 6 bases at J, with 18 bases in the middle. The CDR3 here is CASSVIRGSESDTQYF. As DNA, the CDR3 is TGTGCCAGCAGCGTAATAAGGGGGAGTGAATCTGATACGCAGTATTTT.

There are a few counts of this clone. This rearrangement joins TRBV18 to TRBJ2-1, with D possibly matching TRBD2 (6 bases). This CDR3 region has 15 residues. Trimming stripped 2 bases from V and 5 bases from J, with 13 bases between. From germline, CDR1 is KGHSH and CDR2 LQKENI. The CDR3 DNA is TGTGCCAGCTCACCAGCGGGGTATCGGGACAATGAGCAGTTCTTC. Translated, it gives CASSPAGYRDNEQFF. The full variable domain, its missing parts supplied by reference TRBV18 and TRBJ2-1, is NAGVMQNPRHLVRRRGQEARLRCSPMKGHSHVYWYRQLPEEGLKFMVYLQKENIIDESGMPKERFSAEFPKEGPSILRIQQVVRGDSAAYFCASSPAGYRDNEQFFGPGTRLTVL.

The V gene is TRBV7-9, the J gene TRBJ2-7; D is possibly TRBD1 (6 bases). CDR3 size: 11 residues. Trimming took off 6 bases at V and 11 bases at J, with 14 bases between the two ends. The germline V gene has CDR1 SEHNR and CDR2 FQNEAQ (reference sequence). CDR3 in amino acids: CASSSGAGKYF. The CDR3 DNA follows: TGTGCCAGCAGTTCAGGGGCAGGGAAGTACTTC.